Given below is one T cell receptor beta chain in context. This clonotype was seen only a few times. There is no known antigen for this receptor. No clone much larger than this one lies a single base away; base qualities are absent. Library preparation employed PCR. These reads were obtained on an Illumina HiSeq 2500. Molecular barcoding was employed in the preparation of TCR libraries, with unique molecular identifiers being used to normalize TCRbeta repertoire quantification. TCRdb itself trimmed the public reads at Q25 with fastp, ran MiXCR and retained productive beta chains. Every CDR3 protein is listed once, alongside the most common genes and DNA of its rows. The sample table records roughly 590,000 distinct CDR3 sequences; about 15% of these occur just once. Jointly, the top ten make up 0.85% to 1.3% of the sample. Taken from cysteine to phenylalanine, the CDR3 has 16 residues. The sequence is cut down to CDR3 DNA, 48 bases in frame from base 1. The trim is 0 bases for V and 3 bases for J, with a gap of 10 bases between the germline ends. Per the germline V gene, SGHDT is the CDR1 and YYEEEE is the CDR2.

This sample stems from a study of T-cell reconstitution after alpha-beta-depleted transplantation in children (dated by TCRdb to about 2016). For context, the study as a whole: T-cell immune reconstitution after TCRalphabeta/CD19-depleted allogeneic hematopoietic cell transplantation in children was quantitatively tracked in the study by means of TCR repertoire profiling.

This specimen was PBMCs from the stem cell graft donor, taken from the stem cell graft. The rearrangement combines TRBV5-6 with TRBJ1-6; 6 matching bases give a weak D call of TRBD1. The TCR sequence derives from a human donor who donated a stem cell graft to a child with acute myeloid leukemia. CDR3 sequence: CASSLAGGLYNSPLHF. The DNA sequence reads TGTGCCAGCAGCTTGGCCGGGGGGCTCTATAATTCACCCCTCCACTTT.